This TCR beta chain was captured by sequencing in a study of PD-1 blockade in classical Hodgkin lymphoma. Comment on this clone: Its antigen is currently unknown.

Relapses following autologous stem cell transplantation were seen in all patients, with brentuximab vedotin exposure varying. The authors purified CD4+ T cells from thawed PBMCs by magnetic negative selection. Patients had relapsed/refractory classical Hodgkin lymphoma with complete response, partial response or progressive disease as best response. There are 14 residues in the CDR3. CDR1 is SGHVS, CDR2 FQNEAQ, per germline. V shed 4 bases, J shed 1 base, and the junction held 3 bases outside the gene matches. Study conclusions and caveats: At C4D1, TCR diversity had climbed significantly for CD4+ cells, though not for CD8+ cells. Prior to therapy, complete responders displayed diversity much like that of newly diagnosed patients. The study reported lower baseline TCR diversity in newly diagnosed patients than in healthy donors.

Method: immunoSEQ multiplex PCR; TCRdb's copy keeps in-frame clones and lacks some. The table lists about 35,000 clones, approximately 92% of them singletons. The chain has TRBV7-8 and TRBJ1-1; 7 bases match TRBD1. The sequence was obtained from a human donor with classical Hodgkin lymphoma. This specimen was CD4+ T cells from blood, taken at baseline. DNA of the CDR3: TGTGCCAGCAGCTCCGGGACAGCGAACACTGAAGCTTTCTTT. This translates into CASSSGTANTEAFF.